Shown below are 20 T cell receptor beta chains from a single sample sequenced in a study of T cell clones after liver transplantation. Sequencing used immunoSEQ multiplex PCR; TCRdb keeps in-frame clones, though not all of them. This sample has nearly 55,000 clones, with around 85% found just once. The material sequenced was CD4+ T cells from blood, taken before liver transplant. The receptors derive from a human donor who received a liver transplant.

V and J are TRBV29-1 and TRBJ2-7, with D unresolved. Germline loops: CDR1 SQVTM, CDR2 ANQGSEA. This CDR3 contains 12 residues. The germline V and J ends were trimmed by 4 bases and 3 bases, with 10 bases remaining between them. The CDR3, as DNA: TGCAGCGTTGTACAAGAGAGCTACGAGCAGTACTTC. It specifies CSVVQESYEQYF.

V usage is TRBV6-6 and J usage is TRBJ1-2; a possible D gene is TRBD1 (5 bases). Germline V gene sequence: CDR1 MNHNY, CDR2 SVGAGI (reference sequence). The CDR3 contains 15 residues. V was cut by 6 bases and J by 5 bases, with 19 bases left in between. The CDR3 reads CASRPPSGGGYGYTF. The CDR3 DNA follows: TGTGCCAGCAGACCACCCAGCGGGGGGGGGTATGGCTACACCTTC.

The rearrangement links TRBV5-1 to TRBJ2-3; D unresolved. The CDR3 totals 15 residues. V gave up 5 bases and J gave up 1 base, with 14 bases separating them. Per the germline V gene, CDR1 is SGHRS and CDR2 is YFSETQ. The CDR3 DNA reads as TGCGCCAGCAGACCCTTGCAGGCCGGCACAGATACGCAGTATTTT. Amino acid sequence: CASRPLQAGTDTQYF.

As DNA, the CDR3 is TGTGCCACCAGCAGCCTTGGACAAGAGACCCAGTACTTC. This gives the protein CATSSLGQETQYF. The chain joins TRBV15 to TRBJ2-5; D uncertain. This CDR3 has 13 amino acids. Germline V gene lookup returns CDR1 LNHNV and CDR2 YYDKDF (reference sequence). V shed 3 bases and J shed 2 bases, with 7 bases lying between them.

The chain combines TRBV21-1 with TRBJ2-7. TRBV21-1 counts as a pseudogene. There are 15 residues in the CDR3. In DNA form, the CDR3 reads TGTGCCAGCAGAATCTTCGGAAAACCGGTCTACGAGCAGTACTTC. Its translation is CASRIFGKPVYEQYF.

This clone has only one observation. The rearrangement links TRBV5-6 to TRBJ2-7, with 8 positions matching TRBD1. The CDR3 is 16 residues long. Trimming removed 4 bases from V and 2 bases from J; junction bases left unmatched: 11. In germline, CDR1 is SGHDT, CDR2 YYEEEE. The CDR3 DNA reads TGTGCCAGCAGCCGAGGCCGGGACAGGCGCACCTACGAGCAGTACTTC. Translated, it gives CASSRGRDRRTYEQYF.

This sequence joins TRBV19 and TRBJ1-1, with a possible D match to TRBD1 (6 bases). CDR1 and CDR2 (germline): LNHDA, SQIVND (reference sequence). The V end lost 3 bases, the J end lost 0 bases, and 11 bases lay between the germline ends. This CDR3 region has 15 residues. The CDR3 nucleotides read TGTGCCAGTAGTATCTTCGGGGACATGAACACTGAAGCTTTCTTT. This translates into CASSIFGDMNTEAFF.

The table lists this clone with a count of one. The chain carries TRBV7-2 and TRBJ2-1, with D possibly being TRBD1 or TRBD2 (6 bases each). The CDR3 spans 16 residues. CDR1 is SGHTA and CDR2 is FQGNSA in the germline V gene. V was cut by 1 base and J by 4 bases, with 14 bases left in between. The CDR3: CASSLGGTNLYNEQFF. The CDR3 coding sequence is TGTGCCAGCAGCTTAGGCGGGACAAATCTTTACAATGAGCAGTTCTTC.

The CDR3 protein is CASSARNGNEQFF. The CDR3 bases are TGTGCCAGCAGCGCCCGGAACGGTAATGAGCAGTTCTTC. The V and J genes are TRBV5-6 and TRBJ2-1; no clear D. Germline V lookup: CDR1 SGHDT, CDR2 YYEEEE. The CDR3 spans 13 residues. Trimming stripped 4 bases from V and 7 bases from J, with 12 bases between.

V usage is TRBV29-1 and J usage is TRBJ2-7; 7 bases are a match to TRBD1. CDR3 length: 13 residues. The V gene's germline CDR1 is SQVTM and CDR2 ANQGSEA. V gave up 6 bases and J gave up 6 bases; unmatched junction bases: 11. CDR3 bases: TGCAGCGTCAGGGACAGCCGAGGGGGCGAGCAGTACTTC. Translated: CSVRDSRGGEQYF.

V usage is TRBV19 and J usage is TRBJ1-5, with 8 bases lining up with TRBD1. This CDR3 comprises 14 residues. Trimming at V came to 4 bases and at J to 6 bases, leaving 5 bases not matched to a gene. From germline, CDR1 is LNHDA and CDR2 SQIVND (reference sequence). The CDR3 DNA reads TGTGCCAGTAGTAGTACAGGGGGTAGTCAGCCCCAGCATTTT. Its translation: CASSSTGGSQPQHF.

The chain uses TRBV11-2 and TRBJ2-5; perhaps TRBD1 as D (6 bases). Germline V gene sequence: CDR1 SGHAT, CDR2 FQNNGV. The germline V and J ends were trimmed by 1 base and 2 bases, with 14 bases remaining between them. The CDR3 spans 16 residues. CDR3 residues: CASSLGAGVNQETQYF. CDR3 nucleotide sequence: TGTGCCAGCAGCTTAGGGGCAGGGGTCAATCAAGAGACCCAGTACTTC.

The gene calls are TRBV5-1 and TRBJ1-6, with D maybe TRBD1 (5 bases). This CDR3 comprises 16 residues. The V end was cut by 0 bases, the J end by 3 bases, with 10 bases between. The germline gives CDR1 SGHRS, CDR2 YFSETQ. The chain's CDR3 is CASSLASTGYNSPLHF. Here the CDR3 DNA reads TGCGCCAGCAGCTTGGCCAGTACAGGCTATAATTCACCCCTCCACTTT.

V gene TRBV28 combines with J gene TRBJ2-7; 7 nucleotides match TRBD2. This CDR3 region has 15 residues. The germline V gene encodes CDR1 MDHEN and CDR2 SYDVKM. V gave up 6 bases and J gave up 3 bases; unmatched junction bases: 11. The CDR3 loop is CASRGSSSGNYEQYF. The CDR3 DNA sequence: TGTGCCAGCAGGGGGTCGTCTAGCGGTAACTACGAGCAGTACTTC.

The chain joins TRBV5-4 to TRBJ2-7; D call uncertain. Trimming took 0 bases from V and 2 from J, leaving 3 bases between them. Germline lookup yields CDR1 SGHNT and CDR2 YYREEE (reference sequence). This CDR3 has 12 amino acids. For the CDR3, the DNA is TGTGCCAGCAGCTTGGATGCCTACGAGCAGTACTTC. This translates into CASSLDAYEQYF.

Worth noting for this clone: A read error may account for a junction end that differs from germline. The chain uses TRBV9 and TRBJ2-7; D not certain. Per germline, CDR1 SGDLS and CDR2 YYNGEE. The CDR3 has 12 amino acids. The CDR3 DNA sequence: TGTGCCAGCAGCGTACGGATCTCTCCCTGCCGGTTC. Encoded protein: CASSVRISPCRF.

This chain uses TRBV18 with TRBJ2-3; 7 bases fit TRBD1. V dropped 6 bases and J dropped 0; count of bases not matched to a gene: 12. The CDR3 extends over 17 amino acids. CDR1 KGHSH and CDR2 LQKENI come from the germline V gene. The CDR3 sequence: CASSLDRFFSSTDTQYF. For the CDR3, the DNA is TGTGCCAGCTCTCTGGACAGGTTCTTTTCTAGCACAGATACGCAGTATTTT. The variable domain in full, completed from reference TRBV18 and TRBJ2-3, reads NAGVMQNPRHLVRRRGQEARLRCSPMKGHSHVYWYRQLPEEGLKFMVYLQKENIIDESGMPKERFSAEFPKEGPSILRIQQVVRGDSAAYFCASSLDRFFSSTDTQYFGPGTRLTVL.

The chain couples TRBV4-2 to TRBJ2-1; 7 nucleotides align to TRBD2. V shed 0 bases, J shed 4 bases, and the junction held 6 bases outside the gene matches. Germline V gene data show CDR1 as LGHNA and CDR2 as YNFKEQ. CDR3 length: 16 amino acids. The CDR3 spells CASSQDVSGTYNEQFF. In DNA form, the CDR3 reads TGTGCCAGCAGCCAAGATGTGAGCGGGACTTACAATGAGCAGTTCTTC.

V usage is TRBV5-6 and J usage is TRBJ1-1; D is possibly TRBD1 (5 bases). CDR3 length equals 14 residues. Germline V gene sequence: CDR1 SGHDT, CDR2 YYEEEE. V was trimmed by 4 bases and J by 5 bases, leaving 15 bases between them. For the CDR3, the DNA is TGTGCCAGCAGCCAAGTCTCCAGGGAAACTGAAGCTTTCTTT. It specifies CASSQVSRETEAFF.

The chain joins TRBV19 to TRBJ1-4; D ambiguous. Germline V lookup: CDR1 LNHDA, CDR2 SQIVND (reference sequence). The CDR3 runs 15 residues. V dropped 6 bases and J dropped 3 bases, with 14 bases sitting between them. CDR3 in amino acids: CASSRSTAPNEKLFF. The CDR3 DNA follows: TGTGCCAGTAGCCGATCAACTGCTCCTAATGAAAAACTGTTTTTT.